This T cell receptor beta chain stems from a study of PD-L1 blockade in urothelial cancer. About the research overall: Blood samples had a median of 141,255 T cells.

There are 12 residues in the CDR3. Trimming at V came to 5 bases and at J to 16 bases, leaving 7 bases not matched to a gene. Germline V lookup: CDR1 LGHNT, CDR2 FRNRAP. PCRs each included synthetic TCR analog templates spiked in. Clones were read by immunoSEQ multiplex PCR, and TCRdb kept only the in-frame ones, dropping some. In the table there are about 63,000 clones, roughly 81% of which are singletons. Documented time point: pretreatment peripheral blood. Patients were diagnosed with urothelial carcinoma, either locally advanced or metastatic. The sequenced sample was PBMCs, obtained around atezolizumab (anti-PD-L1) treatment. The chain uses TRBV12-5 and TRBJ2-2; 10 bases line up with TRBD1. The origin of this receptor is a man in his 70s with urothelial cancer. The CDR3 DNA follows: TGTGCTAGTGGTGCGGGACAGGGGAGGCCGTTTTTT. It encodes CASGAGQGRPFF.